The 30 T cell receptor beta chains reported below all come from one sample, sequenced in a study of blood T cell repertoires in COVID-19. The data were produced by immunoSEQ multiplex PCR, yet TCRdb's version contains in-frame clones alone and is incomplete. In the table there are 130,000 or so clones, about three quarters of which are singletons. Sequenced: peripheral blood. These receptor sequences come from a woman aged 65 to 85 with acute or convalescent COVID-19.

V is TRBV2 and J is TRBJ2-1, with D unclear. The germline V gene encodes CDR1 SNHLY and CDR2 FYNNEI. V lost 3 bases to trimming and J lost 7 bases, with 7 bases between them. The CDR3 runs 12 residues. The CDR3 loop reads CASSDPPNEQFF. The DNA of the CDR3 is TGTGCCAGCAGTGACCCCCCGAATGAGCAGTTCTTC.

The V gene is TRBV2, the J gene TRBJ2-7; 7 bases are a match to TRBD2. V dropped 7 bases and J dropped 2; count of bases not matched to a gene: 8. Germline V gene lookup returns CDR1 SNHLY and CDR2 FYNNEI. CDR3 length: 14 residues. As DNA, the CDR3 is TGTGCCAGCATCCCATCAAGCGGGACCTACGAGCAGTACTTC. Translated: CASIPSSGTYEQYF.

V and J are TRBV3-1 (or the pseudogene TRBV3-2) and TRBJ1-3; D ambiguous. The CDR3 covers 12 residues. The V and J ends lost 4 bases and 4 bases respectively, with 5 bases between them. Per germline, CDR1 LGHDT and CDR2 YNNKEL (reference sequence). The CDR3 coding sequence is TGTGCCAGCAGCCGAACAGGAAACACCATATATTTT. Amino acids: CASSRTGNTIYF.

The rearrangement uses TRBV19 and TRBJ1-1; no definite D call. Germline V lookup: CDR1 LNHDA, CDR2 SQIVND (reference sequence). Trimming shortened V by 0 bases and J by 6 bases, and 8 bases separated the two germline ends. This CDR3 spans 13 amino acids. CDR3 DNA sequence: TGTGCCAGTAGTATAGACGTCGTGTCTGAAGCTTTCTTT. This gives the protein CASSIDVVSEAFF.

The genes are TRBV4-2 and TRBJ1-5, with a tentative D call TRBD1 (6 bases). Germline CDR1 reads LGHNA; CDR2 reads YNFKEQ. The CDR3 extends over 17 amino acids. V lost 0 bases and J lost 6, with 18 bases in between. CDR3 protein: CASSQEVSVGAGQPQHF. The CDR3 DNA reads TGTGCCAGCAGCCAAGAAGTATCTGTGGGGGCAGGTCAGCCCCAGCATTTT.

The V call is TRBV7-9, the J call TRBJ2-7, with D perhaps TRBD2 (5 bases). V shed 10 bases and J shed 1 base, with 8 bases lying between them. The CDR3 length is 11 residues. Germline V lookup: CDR1 SEHNR, CDR2 FQNEAQ (reference sequence). This CDR3 reads CATGDSYEQYF. The DNA of the CDR3 is TGTGCCACCGGGGATTCCTACGAGCAGTACTTC.

The genes are TRBV6-6 and TRBJ2-5, with TRBD2 matching over 8 bases. The germline CDR1 and CDR2 sequences are MNHNY and SVGAGI (reference sequence). This CDR3 has 14 residues. Trimming cost V 6 bases and J 7 bases; bases outside gene matches: 10. CDR3 residues: CASSPGGVGVTQYF. DNA for the CDR3: TGTGCCAGCAGCCCGGGGGGGGTGGGAGTGACCCAGTACTTC.

The J gene is TRBJ2-7, the V gene TRBV28; no reliable D call. The CDR3 spans 11 residues. The germline V and J ends were trimmed by 5 bases and 2 bases, with 4 bases remaining between them. Germline V gene data show CDR1 as MDHEN and CDR2 as SYDVKM. The CDR3 bases are TGTGCCAGCAGTAACACCTACGAGCAGTACTTC. Residues: CASSNTYEQYF.

This clone was seen only a few times. The chain carries TRBV9 and TRBJ1-4; no definite D call. Trimming shortened V by 0 bases and J by 1 base, and 7 bases separated the two germline ends. The CDR3 has 15 residues. Germline V gene sequence: CDR1 SGDLS, CDR2 YYNGEE. The CDR3, as DNA: TGTGCCAGCAGCGTAGCGAGCCGAACTAATGAAAAACTGTTTTTT. Amino acid sequence: CASSVASRTNEKLFF.

This clone was seen only a few times. The chain has TRBV7-9 and TRBJ1-2, with a tentative D call TRBD1 (5 bases). CDR3 length equals 15 residues. Per germline, CDR1 SEHNR and CDR2 FQNEAQ (reference sequence). Trimming cost V 2 bases and J 4 bases, with 14 bases left between them. In DNA form, the CDR3 reads TGTGCCAGCAGCTTATACAGCGGGGGACCCTATGGCTACACCTTC. Its protein product is CASSLYSGGPYGYTF.

V usage is TRBV5-4 and J usage is TRBJ1-2; D gene uncertain. Trimming took 0 bases from V and 4 from J, leaving 10 bases between them. CDR1 is SGHNT and CDR2 is YYREEE in the germline V gene (reference sequence). The CDR3 consists of 14 residues. This CDR3 reads CASSLDVNTYGYTF. The CDR3 bases are TGTGCCAGCAGCTTGGACGTCAACACCTATGGCTACACCTTC.

This chain uses TRBV27 with TRBJ2-1, with TRBD2 identical over 15 bases. The CDR3 is 17 amino acids. Per germline, CDR1 MNHEY and CDR2 SMNVEV (reference sequence). V shed 5 bases and J 6 bases; nucleotides not matched to a gene: 8. The CDR3 DNA is TGTGCCAGCAGTCCACACAAGGGACTAGCGGGGGGCAATGAGCAGTTCTTC. Residues: CASSPHKGLAGGNEQFF.

Regarding this clone: The sample holds other DNA sequences that translate to the same CDR3. The V and J genes are TRBV28 and TRBJ2-5, with 9 bases aligning to TRBD1. CDR1 MDHEN and CDR2 SYDVKM come from the germline V gene. There are 15 residues in the CDR3. J lost 2 bases, V lost 2 bases, and 3 bases had no gene match. CDR3 region: CASSLPGQGQETQYF. In nucleotides, the CDR3 is TGTGCCAGCAGTTTACCGGGACAGGGACAAGAGACCCAGTACTTC.

The gene calls are TRBV10-3 and TRBJ2-5; 13 bases line up with TRBD2. CDR1 and CDR2 (germline): ENHRY, SYGVKD. V was clipped by 11 bases and J by 4 bases; unmatched bases: 13. The CDR3 consists of 16 residues. CDR3 in DNA: TGTGCCTCATCAGACGGGACTAGCGGGATTCGAGAGACCCAGTACTTC. Amino acids: CASSDGTSGIRETQYF.

This sequence joins TRBV7-2 and TRBJ1-6, with D unclear. Germline V gives CDR1 SGHTA, CDR2 FQGNSA. This CDR3 is built from 15 residues. V was cut by 4 bases and J by 11 bases, with 18 bases left in between. Here the CDR3 DNA reads TGTGCCAGCAGCTCTTTAATCGGAGGGTTTACACCCCTCCACTTT. Its translation is CASSSLIGGFTPLHF.

The chain is built from TRBV6-6 and TRBJ1-4, with 9 nucleotides matching TRBD1. This CDR3 region has 17 residues. With 5 bases clipped from V and 7 bases from J, the junction kept 14 bases outside the gene matches. CDR1 MNHNY and CDR2 SVGAGI come from the germline V gene (reference sequence). The CDR3 is CASSPGQGTGLSEKLFF. In nucleotides, the CDR3 is TGTGCCAGCAGTCCTGGACAGGGGACGGGGTTGAGTGAAAAACTGTTTTTT.

The V and J genes are TRBV5-1 and TRBJ2-1, with D perhaps matching TRBD2 (6 bases). This CDR3 is built from 14 residues. Germline V gene data show CDR1 as SGHRS and CDR2 as YFSETQ. V was trimmed by 4 bases and J by 7 bases, leaving 15 bases between them. Here the CDR3 reads CASSQSGVMNEQFF. The CDR3 coding sequence is TGCGCCAGCAGCCAGTCGGGAGTAATGAATGAGCAGTTCTTC.

The chain combines TRBV7-2 with TRBJ2-3, with 11 bases fitting TRBD2. The J segment lost 4 bases and the V segment lost 3 bases, leaving 6 bases of the junction unmatched. Germline-derived CDR1 and CDR2 are SGHTA and FQGNSA. The CDR3 contains 16 residues. The chain's CDR3 is CASSLLAGGRADTQYF. Written as DNA, the CDR3 is TGTGCCAGCAGCTTGTTAGCGGGGGGGCGGGCAGATACGCAGTATTTT.

The CDR3 region is CASNFGSYEQYF. CDR3 sequence (DNA): TGTGCCAGCAATTTCGGGAGTTACGAGCAGTACTTC. The chain has TRBV6-6 and TRBJ2-7; D might be TRBD2 (6 bases). This CDR3 contains 12 residues. Germline CDR1 is MNHNY and CDR2 is SVGAGI (reference sequence). V dropped 7 bases and J dropped 4 bases, with 11 bases sitting between them.

The chain is built from TRBV6-1 and TRBJ2-5; 10 bases fit TRBD2. The CDR3 loop spans 15 amino acids. The V gene end was trimmed by 3 bases and the J gene end by 3 bases; junction bases not matched to a gene: 4. The germline CDR1 and CDR2 sequences are MNHNS and SASEGT. The CDR3 DNA reads as TGTGCCAGCAGTGAGGGAAGCGGGAGGGAAGAGACCCAGTACTTC. This codes for CASSEGSGREETQYF.

CDR3 in amino acids: CASSPGLAGEETQYF. In DNA form, the CDR3 reads TGTGCCAGCAGCCCCGGACTAGCGGGGGAAGAGACCCAGTACTTC. The rearrangement joins TRBV3-1 (or the pseudogene TRBV3-2) to TRBJ2-5; the match to TRBD2 covers 13 bases. This CDR3 has 15 residues. The germline gives CDR1 LGHDT, CDR2 YNNKEL (reference sequence). With V trimmed by 4 bases and J by 3 bases, 2 bases remained unmatched.

In this sample, this clone turned up a few times. The chain carries TRBV15 and TRBJ1-4; 10 nucleotides line up with TRBD1. The CDR3 runs to 16 residues. J was trimmed by 8 bases and V by 0 bases; bases with no gene match: 6. Looked up from germline, CDR1 is LNHNV and CDR2 is YYDKDF (reference sequence). The CDR3 is CATSREQGQGHEKLFF. Here the CDR3 DNA reads TGTGCCACCAGCAGAGAACAGGGACAGGGGCACGAAAAACTGTTTTTT.

This clone was detected only a few times. The chain joins TRBV6-5 to TRBJ1-2, with D maybe TRBD1 (5 bases). This CDR3 has 13 amino acids. Germline CDR1 and CDR2: MNHEY and SVGAGI. Trimming cost V 4 bases and J 12 bases, with 18 bases left between them. The CDR3 DNA reads as TGTGCCAGCAGTTTCTCTTCTGGGGGGAGGGACACCTTC. As protein: CASSFSSGGRDTF.

V gene TRBV10-3 combines with J gene TRBJ2-5; no definite D call. V dropped 10 bases and J dropped 1 base, with 10 bases sitting between them. Looked up from germline, CDR1 is ENHRY and CDR2 is SYGVKD. The CDR3 totals 12 residues. This CDR3 is CATGPSQETQYF. CDR3 nucleotide sequence: TGTGCCACGGGTCCTTCCCAAGAGACCCAGTACTTC.

The sample holds a few counts of this clone. The chain has TRBV18 and TRBJ2-3, with a tentative D call TRBD2 (5 bases). From germline, CDR1 is KGHSH and CDR2 LQKENI. V was clipped by 0 bases and J by 1 base, with 11 bases between them. The CDR3 is 16 residues long. This CDR3 is CASSPPSSLRTDTQYF. The CDR3 region has the DNA TGTGCCAGCTCACCACCGTCTAGCCTACGCACAGATACGCAGTATTTT.

The rearrangement uses TRBV14 and TRBJ2-7; TRBD2 is a possible D gene (6 bases). The CDR3 is made up of 14 amino acids. The V end lost 2 bases, the J end lost 6 bases, and 14 bases lay between the germline ends. The V gene's germline CDR1 is SGHDN and CDR2 FVKESK. CDR3 bases: TGTGCCAGCAGCCAACTGGTATGGGGGGTCGAGCAGTACTTC. This sequence encodes CASSQLVWGVEQYF. The variable domain in full, with the rest retrieved from reference TRBV14 and TRBJ2-7, is EAGVTQFPSHSVIEKGQTVTLRCDPISGHDNLYWYRRVMGKEIKFLLHFVKESKQDESGMPNNRFLAERTGGTYSTLKVQPAELEDSGVYFCASSQLVWGVEQYFGPGTRLTVT.

This chain connects TRBV5-1 to TRBJ1-6; tentatively, D is TRBD1 (6 bases). CDR1 is SGHRS and CDR2 is YFSETQ in the germline V gene. The CDR3 is made up of 14 amino acids. The V gene lost 0 bases and the J gene lost 10 bases, with 11 bases spanning the gap. CDR3 protein: CASSLEAGVSPLHF. The DNA for the CDR3 is TGCGCCAGCAGCTTGGAGGCAGGGGTATCACCCCTCCACTTT.

The rearrangement joins TRBV20-1 to TRBJ1-1, with a possible D match to TRBD1 (5 bases). The ends were cut back, 3 bases at V and 0 bases at J, with 11 bases in the middle. In germline, CDR1 is DFQATT, CDR2 SNEGSKA (reference sequence). The CDR3 loop spans 14 amino acids. The CDR3 region is CSASQGLMNTEAFF. CDR3 bases: TGCAGTGCTAGTCAGGGCCTTATGAACACTGAAGCTTTCTTT.

This chain links TRBV4-2 with TRBJ1-1, with TRBD1 identical over 7 bases. The CDR3 extends over 15 amino acids. V lost 1 base and J lost 4; bases outside the gene matches: 6. Germline V gene sequence: CDR1 LGHNA, CDR2 YNFKEQ. CDR3 sequence: CASSQAADRSTEAFF. The CDR3 nucleotides are TGTGCCAGCAGCCAAGCTGCGGACAGGTCCACTGAAGCTTTCTTT.

CDR3: CASQDRGNTGELFF. The DNA of the CDR3 is TGTGCCAGCCAAGACAGGGGGAACACCGGGGAGCTGTTTTTT. This sequence joins TRBV19 and TRBJ2-2, with 8 bases lining up with TRBD1. CDR3 length: 14 residues. Germline V lookup: CDR1 LNHDA, CDR2 SQIVND (reference sequence). With 9 bases clipped from V and 1 base from J, the junction kept 4 bases outside the gene matches.